Presented here are 28 T cell receptor beta chains from one specimen sequenced in a study of shared clonotypes between healthy human individuals. Assay: immunoSEQ multiplex PCR; the TCRdb copy retains only in-frame clones and omits some. This table holds around 240,000 clones, 65% found once. Sequenced sample: memory CD4+ T cells sorted from blood. Subset indicated: CD45RA-negative fraction. The receptors were gathered from a man in his thirties or forties in good health.

This clone showed up just a few times. CDR3: CASGLLAGAEQFF. CDR3 coding DNA: TGCGCCAGCGGCCTCCTAGCGGGAGCTGAGCAGTTCTTC. V gene TRBV5-1 combines with J gene TRBJ2-1, with 10 positions matching TRBD2. V was clipped by 7 bases and J by 9 bases; unmatched bases: 7. CDR3 length: 13 residues. The germline CDR1 and CDR2 sequences are SGHRS and YFSETQ.

This clone has a handful of counts. This sequence joins TRBV6-5 and TRBJ2-1; D not resolved. Germline V gene data show CDR1 as MNHEY and CDR2 as SVGAGI. The V and J ends lost 6 bases and 3 bases respectively, with 6 bases between them. The CDR3 sequence is 12 residues long. The CDR3 region is CASSRGYNEQFF. The CDR3 DNA is TGTGCCAGCAGCCGAGGCTACAATGAGCAGTTCTTC.

This chain links TRBV2 with TRBJ1-5; D is unresolved. The CDR3 is 12 residues long. V was cut by 4 bases and J by 6 bases, with 7 bases left in between. In germline, CDR1 is SNHLY, CDR2 FYNNEI. The CDR3 loop reads CASSVVGQPQHF. The DNA for the CDR3 is TGTGCCAGCAGTGTGGTGGGTCAGCCCCAGCATTTT.

V and J are TRBV7-8 and TRBJ1-4; TRBD1 might be the D (6 bases). The CDR3 consists of 13 residues. The V and J ends lost 7 bases and 10 bases respectively, with 16 bases between them. Germline V CDR1 and CDR2: SGHVS, FQNEAQ. The CDR3 reads CASTRQEGGKLFF. The CDR3, as DNA: TGTGCCAGCACCCGTCAAGAGGGGGGAAAACTGTTTTTT.

V gene TRBV20-1 combines with J gene TRBJ1-1, with D hard to call. CDR1 is DFQATT, CDR2 SNEGSKA, per germline (reference sequence). This CDR3 contains 11 residues. V was pared by 5 bases and J by 3 bases, with 7 bases between. DNA for the CDR3: TGCAGTGCTCTGGAGTACACTGAAGCTTTCTTT. Residues: CSALEYTEAFF.

The rearrangement uses TRBV11-2 and TRBJ2-6; perhaps TRBD1 as D (5 bases). The CDR3 extends over 15 amino acids. Germline CDR1 and CDR2: SGHAT and FQNNGV. Deletions cut 7 bases from V and 0 bases from J, with 10 bases between. CDR3 coding DNA: TGTGCCAGCACAGGGCCCCCCTCTGGGGCCAACGTCCTGACTTTC. Translated: CASTGPPSGANVLTF.

This clone was found once. This chain joins TRBV6-1 and TRBJ2-4, with D uncertain. The CDR3 extends over 16 amino acids. Trimming took 1 base from V and 0 from J, leaving 10 bases between them. Germline-derived CDR1 and CDR2 are MNHNS and SASEGT. CDR3 in amino acids: CASSEEYELAKNIQYF. DNA of the CDR3: TGTGCCAGCAGTGAAGAATATGAGTTAGCCAAAAACATTCAGTACTTC.

The CDR3 DNA reads TGTGCCAGCAGCGGACTAGCGGGAACCACCGGGGAGCTGTTTTTT. Protein: CASSGLAGTTGELFF. V usage is TRBV5-4 and J usage is TRBJ2-2; 12 bases line up with TRBD2. The CDR3 runs to 15 residues. J was trimmed by 4 bases and V by 4 bases; bases with no gene match: 2. In germline, CDR1 is SGHNT, CDR2 YYREEE (reference sequence).

This chain connects TRBV19 to TRBJ1-5; D possibly corresponds to TRBD1 (5 bases). The CDR3 has 16 residues. The V gene's germline CDR1 is LNHDA and CDR2 SQIVND (reference sequence). V lost 1 base and J 0 bases, leaving 10 bases between the germline ends. For the CDR3, the DNA is TGTGCCAGTAGTATAGTTGCCAGGGTTAGCAATCAGCCCCAGCATTTT. Its protein product is CASSIVARVSNQPQHF.

This clone showed up just a few times. The chain uses TRBV25-1 and TRBJ2-7; D is unclear. Germline CDR1 and CDR2: MGHDK and SYGVNS. V was trimmed by 6 bases and J by 3 bases, leaving 12 bases between them. CDR3 length: 13 amino acids. CDR3 amino acids: CASRGSPGYEQYF. The CDR3 DNA follows: TGTGCCAGCAGGGGCAGCCCAGGCTACGAGCAGTACTTC.

The J gene is TRBJ1-5, the V gene TRBV7-8, with 10 bases that match TRBD1. V dropped 1 base and J dropped 10; count of bases not matched to a gene: 7. The CDR3 consists of 15 residues. CDR1 SGHVS and CDR2 FQNEAQ come from the germline V gene. CDR3 region: CASSLEGQGIRPQHF. In DNA, the CDR3 is TGTGCCAGCAGCTTAGAGGGACAGGGGATTCGACCCCAGCATTTT. Using reference TRBV7-8 and TRBJ1-5 for the parts outside the CDR3, the full variable domain is GAGVSQSPRYKVAKRGQDVALRCDPISGHVSLFWYQQALGQGPEFLTYFQNEAQLDKSGLPSDRFFAERPEGSVSTLKIQRTQQEDSAVYLCASSLEGQGIRPQHFGDGTRLSIL.

This clone occurred a few times. The V call is TRBV5-1, the J call TRBJ2-2; D is undetermined. The CDR3 runs to 15 residues. Germline lookup yields CDR1 SGHRS and CDR2 YFSETQ. V was trimmed by 0 bases and J by 5 bases, leaving 11 bases between them. The CDR3 nucleotides are TGCGCCAGCAGCTTGGAGAGACTGCTGACCGGGGAGCTGTTTTTT. Encoded protein: CASSLERLLTGELFF.

In this sample, this clone turned up a few times. The chain links TRBV19 to TRBJ2-7; D is unclear. Germline V CDR1 and CDR2: LNHDA, SQIVND (reference sequence). The germline V and J ends were trimmed by 2 bases and 0 bases, with 8 bases remaining between them. The CDR3 extends over 14 amino acids. As DNA, the CDR3 is TGTGCCAGTAGTATATCGGTGAGCTCCTACGAGCAGTACTTC. This translates into CASSISVSSYEQYF.

The chain has TRBV28 and TRBJ2-7; perhaps TRBD1 as D (5 bases). Trimming stripped 9 bases from V and 2 bases from J, with 14 bases between. The V gene's germline CDR1 is MDHEN and CDR2 SYDVKM. CDR3 length: 13 amino acids. The CDR3 sequence: CASLTVKTYEQYF. CDR3 bases: TGTGCCAGTCTGACAGTCAAGACCTACGAGCAGTACTTC.

The J gene is TRBJ1-2, the V gene TRBV6-1, with D tentatively TRBD1 (6 bases). The CDR3 has 12 amino acids. Germline V CDR1 and CDR2: MNHNS, SASEGT. The ends were cut back, 11 bases at V and 3 bases at J, with 13 bases in the middle. CDR3 residues: CACRQDDYGYTF. The CDR3 DNA follows: TGTGCCTGCCGACAGGATGACTATGGCTACACCTTC.

This chain uses TRBV9 with TRBJ2-2; tentatively, D is TRBD2 (6 bases). Germline values: CDR1 SGDLS, CDR2 YYNGEE. The CDR3 totals 18 residues. Trimming took 4 bases from V and 0 from J, leaving 19 bases between them. The CDR3 DNA sequence: TGTGCCAGCAGCTCCAAACCCGGGGGAGTTTCGAACACCGGGGAGCTGTTTTTT. As protein: CASSSKPGGVSNTGELFF.

The chain couples TRBV7-3 to TRBJ2-5; a weak D match, TRBD2 (7 bases). Trimming removed 5 bases from V and 3 bases from J, with 22 bases in between. CDR3 length equals 17 residues. The germline V gene encodes CDR1 SGHTA and CDR2 FQGTGA. CDR3 amino acids: CASSRRSGGRGEETQYF. For the CDR3, the DNA is TGTGCCAGCAGCCGCCGCTCGGGAGGCAGGGGAGAAGAGACCCAGTACTTC.

This clone has just a few counts. V gene TRBV2 combines with J gene TRBJ1-5; D is possibly TRBD1 (5 bases). The CDR3 is 16 amino acids. V lost 4 bases, J lost 0 bases, and 13 bases lay in between. The germline gives CDR1 SNHLY, CDR2 FYNNEI. The CDR3 here is CASSGGSIYSNQPQHF. Here the CDR3 DNA reads TGTGCCAGCAGTGGGGGCAGTATCTATAGCAATCAGCCCCAGCATTTT.

The V and J genes are TRBV5-1 and TRBJ1-2; D is perhaps TRBD1 (6 bases). Trimming left V 3 bases short and J 7 bases short, with 22 bases between. This CDR3 contains 16 residues. Germline V gene lookup returns CDR1 SGHRS and CDR2 YFSETQ. The CDR3 protein is CASSSTNTPNRVGYTF. The CDR3 DNA sequence: TGCGCCAGCAGCTCCACCAATACCCCTAACAGGGTTGGCTACACCTTC.

The V and J genes are TRBV2 and TRBJ2-7, with TRBD2 matching over 7 bases. The V gene end was trimmed by 1 base and the J gene end by 4 bases; junction bases not matched to a gene: 10. Germline CDR1 is SNHLY and CDR2 is FYNNEI. The CDR3 runs 16 residues. The CDR3 spells CASSEVGLAEGYEQYF. CDR3 in DNA: TGTGCCAGCAGTGAAGTAGGCCTAGCGGAGGGATACGAGCAGTACTTC. Based on the CDR3 plus reference TRBV2 and TRBJ2-7, the full variable domain is EPEVTQTPSHQVTQMGQEVILRCVPISNHLYFYWYRQILGQKVEFLVSFYNNEISEKSEIFDDQFSVERPDGSNFTLKIRSTKLEDSAMYFCASSEVGLAEGYEQYFGPGTRLTVT.

The genes are TRBV2 and TRBJ2-1; 7 bases match TRBD1. J was trimmed by 0 bases and V by 7 bases; bases with no gene match: 9. The CDR3 is made up of 16 amino acids. Germline-derived CDR1 and CDR2 are SNHLY and FYNNEI. CDR3 amino acids: CASKNQGGHSYNEQFF. CDR3 in DNA: TGTGCCAGCAAAAATCAAGGGGGCCACTCCTACAATGAGCAGTTCTTC.

The chain uses TRBV7-8 and TRBJ1-2; 7 bases map to TRBD1. CDR3 length: 14 residues. Trimming removed 5 bases from V and 3 bases from J; junction bases left unmatched: 6. CDR1 SGHVS and CDR2 FQNEAQ come from the germline V gene. The DNA for the CDR3 is TGTGCCAGCAGCCCTCAGGGGGAGGACTATGGCTACACCTTC. It encodes CASSPQGEDYGYTF.

The rearrangement uses TRBV27 and TRBJ2-3, with 14 positions matching TRBD2. CDR1 MNHEY and CDR2 SMNVEV come from the germline V gene (reference sequence). There are 16 residues in the CDR3. Germline trimming cut 5 bases from V and 9 bases from J; bases unmatched to any gene: 10. This CDR3 is CASSHGLAGGLDTQYF. CDR3 coding DNA: TGTGCCAGCAGTCATGGACTAGCGGGAGGACTAGACACGCAGTATTTT.

The chain links TRBV5-1 to TRBJ2-1; D is possibly TRBD2 (6 bases). Per germline, CDR1 SGHRS and CDR2 YFSETQ. V was clipped by 1 base and J by 2 bases, with 16 bases between them. The CDR3 is 17 residues long. The CDR3 is CASSLREVAAPYNEQFF. The DNA of the CDR3 is TGCGCCAGCAGCTTGAGGGAGGTAGCGGCGCCCTACAATGAGCAGTTCTTC.

The gene calls are TRBV2 and TRBJ2-7, with D possibly TRBD2 on 6 matching bases. Germline CDR1 and CDR2: SNHLY and FYNNEI. The CDR3 is 13 amino acids. Between the trimmed V and J ends, which lost 6 bases and 1 base, there was a span of 10 bases. DNA of the CDR3: TGTGCCAGCAGGCGGGATCAATCCTACGAGCAGTACTTC. The encoded protein is CASRRDQSYEQYF.

The chain employs TRBV6-6 and TRBJ1-2, with 9 bases that match TRBD1. The CDR3 is made up of 15 amino acids. With 6 bases clipped from V and 1 base from J, the junction kept 6 bases outside the gene matches. The V gene's germline CDR1 is MNHNY and CDR2 SVGAGI (reference sequence). In DNA form, the CDR3 reads TGTGCCAGCAGGTTCGGGACAGGGCTTAACTATGGCTACACCTTC. Translation: CASRFGTGLNYGYTF.

This clone has only a few counts. The chain joins TRBV25-1 to TRBJ2-5, with TRBD1 matching 7 bases. The CDR3 sequence is 15 residues long. J gave up 4 bases and V 2 bases, and 7 bases lay outside the gene matches. Germline V gene sequence: CDR1 MGHDK, CDR2 SYGVNS. The chain's CDR3 is CASSERQGYRETQYF. In nucleotides, the CDR3 is TGTGCCAGCAGTGAACGACAGGGATATAGAGAGACCCAGTACTTC.

This chain links TRBV28 with TRBJ1-5; D gene unclear. V was trimmed by 2 bases and J by 4 bases, leaving 6 bases between them. The germline V gene encodes CDR1 MDHEN and CDR2 SYDVKM. The CDR3 totals 13 residues. CDR3 bases: TGTGCCAGCAGTTTACAATATAATCAGCCCCAGCATTTT. The encoded protein is CASSLQYNQPQHF.